These T cell receptor beta chains were read from a single sample in a study of blood T cell repertoires in COVID-19. The method was immunoSEQ multiplex PCR; TCRdb's version includes in-frame clones alone and lacks a portion of them. In the table there are roughly 280,000 clones, 87% of which are singletons. The specimen was peripheral blood. Source of these receptors: a woman aged 50 to 60 who had recovered from COVID-19. CDR3s include the opening cysteine and the closing phenylalanine or tryptophan. D genes are given only for firm matches. Size values are once, few and many counts, or a class for expanded clones, and some rows have none.

d_call	j_call	cdr3_length	v_call	clone_size	cdr3_aa	cdr3_nt
.	TRBJ2-2	12	TRBV24-1	.	CATGHVTGELFF	TGTGCCACCGGGCATGTCACCGGGGAGCTGTTTTTT
TRBD2	TRBJ2-1	17	TRBV19	.	CASSIRLAGDAYNEQFF	TGTGCCAGTAGTATAAGGCTAGCGGGTGACGCCTACAATGAGCAGTTCTTC
.	TRBJ1-1	16	TRBV9	.	CASSVRVSGSNTEAFF	TGTGCCAGCAGCGTAAGGGTTTCAGGGTCGAACACTGAAGCTTTCTTT
.	TRBJ1-2	13	TRBV6-2/TRBV6-3	few	CASSHGGFYGYTF	TGTGCCAGCAGTCACGGGGGGTTCTATGGCTACACCTTC
TRBD2	TRBJ2-1	18	TRBV19	.	CASSGPGGLAVSYNEQFF	TGTGCCAGTAGTGGCCCGGGGGGACTAGCGGTCTCCTACAATGAGCAGTTCTTC
TRBD2	TRBJ2-5	13	TRBV29-1	.	CSAGLALQETQYF	TGCAGCGCGGGACTAGCGCTACAAGAGACCCAGTACTTC
TRBD1	TRBJ1-6	18	TRBV9	many	CASSEGQRLSSYNSPLHF	TGTGCCAGCAGCGAGGGACAGCGCCTGAGCTCCTATAATTCACCCCTCCACTTT
.	TRBJ2-7	16	TRBV27	.	CASSPYPRTASYEQYF	TGTGCCAGCAGTCCCTACCCCCGAACAGCCTCCTACGAGCAGTACTTC
TRBD1	TRBJ2-3	14	TRBV18	.	CASSPWDRGDTQYF	TGTGCCAGCTCCCCCTGGGACAGGGGCGATACGCAGTATTTT
TRBD1	TRBJ2-1	22	TRBV12-5	.	CASGLVIARTGVRGSSYNEQFF	TGTGCTAGTGGTTTGGTGATTGCTCGGACAGGGGTACGGGGGAGCTCCTACAATGAGCAGTTCTTC
.	TRBJ2-1	13	TRBV5-1	.	CASSLLGADEQFF	TGCGCCAGCAGCTTGCTGGGGGCGGATGAGCAGTTCTTC
.	TRBJ2-7	16	TRBV9	.	CASTRNRDNPSYEQYF	TGTGCCAGCACCCGAAACCGGGACAACCCCTCCTACGAGCAGTACTTC
TRBD1	TRBJ1-2	15	TRBV4-3	.	CASSHTDRADYGYTF	TGCGCCAGCAGCCATACCGACAGGGCCGACTATGGCTACACCTTC
.	TRBJ1-2	13	TRBV30	.	CASPGFSNYGYTF	TGTGCCTCTCCCGGGTTTTCTAACTATGGCTACACCTTC
TRBD1	TRBJ2-6	18	TRBV9	.	CASSVGTVENPGANVLTF	TGTGCCAGCAGCGTGGGGACAGTCGAAAACCCTGGGGCCAACGTCCTGACTTTC
TRBD1	TRBJ2-3	16	TRBV4-3	.	CASSQDRGTGSDTQYF	TGCGCCAGCAGCCAAGATAGGGGGACAGGGTCAGATACGCAGTATTTT
TRBD2	TRBJ2-7	17	TRBV6-2/TRBV6-3	few	CASSPPGLASFNYEQYF	TGTGCCAGCAGCCCCCCGGGACTAGCGTCCTTTAACTACGAGCAGTACTTC
.	TRBJ2-7	14	TRBV10-2	few	CASSEMGGRREQYF	TGCGCCAGCAGTGAGATGGGGGGTCGACGGGAGCAGTACTTC
.	TRBJ1-5	15	TRBV24-1	.	CATSDGGSGDQPQHF	TGTGCCACCAGTGATGGAGGTAGTGGGGATCAGCCCCAGCATTTT
TRBD1	TRBJ1-4	14	TRBV5-1	.	CASGDGTGQEKLFF	TGCGCCAGTGGGGATGGGACAGGGCAAGAAAAACTGTTTTTT
.	TRBJ1-4	14	TRBV28	.	CASSLDLPREKLFF	TGTGCCAGCAGTTTGGACTTACCCAGAGAAAAACTGTTTTTT
.	TRBJ1-3	13	TRBV7-9	.	CASSLEGGDTIYF	TGTGCCAGCAGCTTAGAAGGAGGAGACACCATATATTTT
.	TRBJ2-1	15	TRBV6-1	.	CASSEFGGSYNEQFF	TGTGCCAGCAGTGAATTTGGCGGCTCCTACAATGAGCAGTTCTTC
.	TRBJ1-1	15	TRBV7-9	.	CASSSRQVVNTEAFF	TGTGCCAGCAGCAGCCGACAGGTTGTGAACACTGAAGCTTTCTTT
.	TRBJ1-6	14	TRBV27	.	CASGKGQFNSPLHF	TGTGCCAGCGGTAAAGGACAGTTTAATTCACCCCTCCACTTT
.	TRBJ2-5	16	TRBV4-3	once	CASSREVGQGGETQYF	TGCGCCAGCAGCCGCGAAGTCGGCCAGGGAGGAGAGACCCAGTACTTC
.	TRBJ2-7	13	TRBV7-2	.	CASSRNSGTLQYF	TGTGCCAGCAGCCGAAACTCCGGGACTCTGCAGTACTTC
TRBD1	TRBJ2-3	15	TRBV4-1	.	CASSQGDRVGDTQYF	TGCGCCAGCAGCCAAGGGGACAGGGTTGGCGATACGCAGTATTTT
.	TRBJ1-2	13	TRBV6-5	.	CASRRQTNYGYTF	TGTGCCAGCAGGCGGCAGACTAACTATGGCTACACCTTC
TRBD1	TRBJ2-7	15	TRBV7-9	.	CASSTRQGSTYEQYF	TGTGCCAGCAGCACTAGACAGGGGTCGACCTACGAGCAGTACTTC
TRBD2	TRBJ2-2	16	TRBV18	.	CASSALLAGGTGELFF	TGTGCCAGCTCAGCCCTTCTAGCGGGGGGCACCGGGGAGCTGTTTTTT
.	TRBJ1-2	12	TRBV5-4	.	CASSFQAAAGTF	TGTGCCAGCAGCTTCCAGGCAGCGGCTGGCACCTTC
TRBD1	TRBJ1-3	15	TRBV13	.	CASSVGDRRDKTIYF	TGTGCCAGCAGCGTCGGGGACAGACGGGATAAGACCATATATTTT
TRBD1	TRBJ2-4	14	TRBV7-2	few	CASSKDGQGKIQYF	TGTGCCAGCAGTAAAGATGGACAGGGGAAAATTCAGTACTTC
.	TRBJ1-2	16	TRBV7-8	.	CASSPPPGVGNYGYTF	TGTGCCAGCAGCCCGCCCCCGGGGGTCGGGAACTATGGCTACACCTTC
.	TRBJ1-2	13	TRBV9	.	CASSVYSGISYTF	TGTGCCAGCAGCGTCTATTCAGGGATAAGCTACACCTTC
.	TRBJ1-4	15	TRBV12-5	.	CASGLGRTPNEKLFF	TGTGCTAGTGGTTTGGGACGGACTCCTAATGAAAAACTGTTTTTT